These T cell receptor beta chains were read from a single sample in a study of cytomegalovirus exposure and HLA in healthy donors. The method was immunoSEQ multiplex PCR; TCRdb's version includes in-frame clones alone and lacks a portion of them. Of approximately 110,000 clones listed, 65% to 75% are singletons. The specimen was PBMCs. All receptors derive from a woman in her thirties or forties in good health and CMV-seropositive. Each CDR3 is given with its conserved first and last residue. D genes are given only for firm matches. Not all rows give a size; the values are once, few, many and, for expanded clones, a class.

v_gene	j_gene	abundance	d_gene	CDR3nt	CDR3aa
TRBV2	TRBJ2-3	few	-	TGTGCCAGCAGCCCGGACTCGGCCGGAGATACGCAGTATTTT	CASSPDSAGDTQYF
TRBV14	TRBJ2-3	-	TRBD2	TGTGCCAGCAGCCATGTAGCGGGGGGGCCAACAGATACGCAGTATTTT	CASSHVAGGPTDTQYF
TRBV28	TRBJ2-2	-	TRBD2	TGTGCCAGCAGTTTATTTACTAGCGGGAACACCGGGGAGCTGTTTTTT	CASSLFTSGNTGELFF
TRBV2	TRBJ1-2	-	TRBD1	TGTGCCAGCAGGGGGGACAGCGCTAACTATGGCTACACCTTC	CASRGDSANYGYTF
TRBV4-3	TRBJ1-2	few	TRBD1	TGCGCCAGCAGCCGGGACAGCGCACTTACGATTGCAAGCTACACCTTC	CASSRDSALTIASYTF
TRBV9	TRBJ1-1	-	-	TGTGCCAGCAGCCCACAGGGGAACACTGAAGCTTTCTTT	CASSPQGNTEAFF
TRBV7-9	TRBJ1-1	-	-	TGTGCCAGCAGCTCCTCCCGGGGGGGGAGCTCGAACACTGAAGCTTTCTTT	CASSSSRGGSSNTEAFF
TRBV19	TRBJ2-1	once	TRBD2	TGTGCCAGTAGTATGGTAGCTGGGGGAGGGGACTTCATTAATGAGCAGTTCTTC	CASSMVAGGGDFINEQFF
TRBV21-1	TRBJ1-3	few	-	TGTGCCAGCATCGGGACACTTAGCTCTGGAAACACCATATATTTT	CASIGTLSSGNTIYF
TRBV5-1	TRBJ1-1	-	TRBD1	TGCGCCAGCAGCTTATCCGGGACAGCTAACACTGAAGCTTTCTTT	CASSLSGTANTEAFF
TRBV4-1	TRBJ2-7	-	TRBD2	TGCGCCAGCAGCCAAGCACTAGCGCGAGCCTACGAGCAGTACTTC	CASSQALARAYEQYF
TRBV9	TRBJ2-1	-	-	TGTGCCAGCAGCGTAGGGCAGGGATGGAATGAGCAGTTCTTC	CASSVGQGWNEQFF
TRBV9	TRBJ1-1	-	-	TGTGCCAGCAGCGTAGTGGGGGGGGCATCAATTGAAGCTTTCTTT	CASSVVGGASIEAFF
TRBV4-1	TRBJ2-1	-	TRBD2	TGCGCCAGCGCTAGCGGAGGCTACAATGAGCAGTTCTTC	CASASGGYNEQFF
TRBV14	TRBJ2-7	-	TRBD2	TGTGCCAGCAGTTCGAGGACGGGACTAAACTACGAGCAGTACTTC	CASSSRTGLNYEQYF
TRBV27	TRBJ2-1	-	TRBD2	TGTGCCAGCAGCACACTAAAAAGAGGGGGACTAGCGGGAGGCAATGAGCAGTTCTTC	CASSTLKRGGLAGGNEQFF
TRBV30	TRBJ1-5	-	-	TGTGCCTGGAGTGGGCAGGTTAATCAGCCCCAGCATTTT	CAWSGQVNQPQHF
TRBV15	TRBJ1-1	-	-	TGTGCCACCAGCAGGGTCAGGGTTGTCGGTGAAGCTTTCTTT	CATSRVRVVGEAFF
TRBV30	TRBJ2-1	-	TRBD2	TGTGCCTGGAGTGTAGCGGGAGGGTCGGAGGAGCAGTTCTTC	CAWSVAGGSEEQFF
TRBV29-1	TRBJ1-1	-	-	TGCAGCGTTCTCGAGACTGAAGCTTTCTTT	CSVLETEAFF
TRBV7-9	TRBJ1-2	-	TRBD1	TGTTCCAGCAGCTTATCGACAGGGGTTCCTAACTATGGCTACACCTTC	CSSSLSTGVPNYGYTF
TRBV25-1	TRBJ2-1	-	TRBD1	TGTGCCAGCAGTGACCGGGACAGGAGTTACAATGAGCAGTTCTTC	CASSDRDRSYNEQFF
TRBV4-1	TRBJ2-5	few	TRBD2	TGCGCCAGCAGCCAAGAATCATATAGCGGGAGATTTGGAGAGACCCAGTACTTC	CASSQESYSGRFGETQYF
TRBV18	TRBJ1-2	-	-	TGTGCCAGCTCACCAGTGACAGGCGAATATGGCTACACCTTC	CASSPVTGEYGYTF
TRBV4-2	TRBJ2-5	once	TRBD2	TGTGCCAGCAGCCAGATAATAGCGGGGGGGCTAGAGACCCAGTACTTC	CASSQIIAGGLETQYF
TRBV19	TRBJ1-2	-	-	TGTGCCAGTAGTCGTGGACAGCCCTATGGCTACACCTTC	CASSRGQPYGYTF
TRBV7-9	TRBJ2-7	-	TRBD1	TGTGCCAGCAGCTTTTTCGGGACCGGGACAGGGTCCTACGAGCAGTACTTC	CASSFFGTGTGSYEQYF
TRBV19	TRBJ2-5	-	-	TGTGCCAGTTCAACCGACACTCAAAGGGGAGAGACCCAGTACTTC	CASSTDTQRGETQYF
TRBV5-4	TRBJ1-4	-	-	TGTGCCAGCAGCTTCGGGGTCGGGCCATTGTGGGAGGGGAGTGAAAAACTGTTTTTT	CASSFGVGPLWEGSEKLFF
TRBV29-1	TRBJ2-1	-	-	TGCAGCGTGACCCAACAGCTTAATGAGCAGTTCTTC	CSVTQQLNEQFF
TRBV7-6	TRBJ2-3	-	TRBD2	TGTGCCAGCAGCTTAGATGGTGGGAGGGCAGATACGCAGTATTTT	CASSLDGGRADTQYF
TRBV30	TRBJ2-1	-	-	TGTGCCTGGAGTGTCGACTCCAGCAGGGGCTTACAGTTCTTC	CAWSVDSSRGLQFF
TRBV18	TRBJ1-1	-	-	TGTGCCAGCTCACCTTCCCAAGGGGACACCACTGAAGCTTTCTTT	CASSPSQGDTTEAFF
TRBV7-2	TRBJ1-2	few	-	TGTGCCAGCAGCTCAGACAGGACCTATGGCTACACCTTC	CASSSDRTYGYTF
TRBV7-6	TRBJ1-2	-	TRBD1	TGTGCCAGCAGCCCCCATGGGGCAGGGGGTAATCCTAACTATGGCTACACCTTC	CASSPHGAGGNPNYGYTF
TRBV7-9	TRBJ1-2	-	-	TGTGCCAGCAGCTCCTTTGGGCAGACCGCTAACTATGGCTACACCTTC	CASSSFGQTANYGYTF
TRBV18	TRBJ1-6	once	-	TGTGCCAGCTCACCGACAGGAGGTAGTGATTCACCCCTCCACTTT	CASSPTGGSDSPLHF
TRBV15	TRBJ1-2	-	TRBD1	TGTGCCACCAGCAGGGGACAGGGCCTTAACTATGGCTACACCTTC	CATSRGQGLNYGYTF
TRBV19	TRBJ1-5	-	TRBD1	TGTGCCAGTACCTACCGGGACAGGGGAAATCAGCCCCAGCATTTT	CASTYRDRGNQPQHF
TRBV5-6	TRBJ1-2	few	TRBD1	TGTGCCAGCAGCTTTTACGGACAGGGGGCACGAGGCTACACCTTC	CASSFYGQGARGYTF